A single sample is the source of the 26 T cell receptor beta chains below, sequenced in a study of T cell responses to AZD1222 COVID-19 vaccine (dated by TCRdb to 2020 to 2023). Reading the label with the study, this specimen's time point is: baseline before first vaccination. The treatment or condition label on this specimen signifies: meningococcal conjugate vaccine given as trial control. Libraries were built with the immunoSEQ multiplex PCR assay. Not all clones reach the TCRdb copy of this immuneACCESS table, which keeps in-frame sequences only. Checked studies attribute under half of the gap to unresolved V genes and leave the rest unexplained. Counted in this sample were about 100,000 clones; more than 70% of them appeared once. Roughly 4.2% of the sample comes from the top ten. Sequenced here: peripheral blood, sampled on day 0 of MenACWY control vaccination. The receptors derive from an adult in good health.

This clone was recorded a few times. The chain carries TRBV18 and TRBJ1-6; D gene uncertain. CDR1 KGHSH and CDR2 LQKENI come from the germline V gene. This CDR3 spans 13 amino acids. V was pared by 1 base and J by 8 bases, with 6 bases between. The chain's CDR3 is CASSPLVYSPLHF. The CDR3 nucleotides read TGTGCCAGCTCACCACTGGTGTATTCACCCCTCCACTTT.

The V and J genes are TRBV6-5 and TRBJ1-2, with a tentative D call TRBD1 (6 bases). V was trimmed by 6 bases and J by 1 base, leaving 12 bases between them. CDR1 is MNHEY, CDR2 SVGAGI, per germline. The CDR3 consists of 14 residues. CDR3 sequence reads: CASRPGQINYGYTF. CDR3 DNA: TGTGCCAGCAGGCCAGGACAGATTAACTATGGCTACACCTTC.

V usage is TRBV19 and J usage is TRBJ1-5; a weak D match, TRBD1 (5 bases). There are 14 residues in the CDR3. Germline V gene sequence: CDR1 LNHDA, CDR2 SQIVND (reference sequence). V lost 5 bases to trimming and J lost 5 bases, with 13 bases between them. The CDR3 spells CASSRGTDYQPQHF. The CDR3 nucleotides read TGTGCCAGTAGTCGGGGGACGGATTATCAGCCCCAGCATTTT.

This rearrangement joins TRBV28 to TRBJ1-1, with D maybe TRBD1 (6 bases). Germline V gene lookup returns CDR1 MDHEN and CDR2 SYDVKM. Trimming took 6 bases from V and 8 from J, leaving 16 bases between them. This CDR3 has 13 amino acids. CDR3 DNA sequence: TGTGCCAGCAGGGGACAACTAGCCTCAGAAGCTTTCTTT. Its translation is CASRGQLASEAFF.

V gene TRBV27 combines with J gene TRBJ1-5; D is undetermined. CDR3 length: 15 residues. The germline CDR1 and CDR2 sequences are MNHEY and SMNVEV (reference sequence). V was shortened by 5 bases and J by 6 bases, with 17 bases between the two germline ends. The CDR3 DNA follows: TGTGCCAGCAGTGCCCTATCGGGGATCGGTCAGCCCCAGCATTTT. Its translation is CASSALSGIGQPQHF.

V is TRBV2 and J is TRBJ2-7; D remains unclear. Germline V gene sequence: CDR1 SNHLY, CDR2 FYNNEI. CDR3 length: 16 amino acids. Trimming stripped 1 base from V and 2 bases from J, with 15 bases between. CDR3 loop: CASSEDRSPRPYEQYF. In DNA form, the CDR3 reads TGTGCCAGCAGTGAAGACCGTTCCCCACGTCCCTACGAGCAGTACTTC.

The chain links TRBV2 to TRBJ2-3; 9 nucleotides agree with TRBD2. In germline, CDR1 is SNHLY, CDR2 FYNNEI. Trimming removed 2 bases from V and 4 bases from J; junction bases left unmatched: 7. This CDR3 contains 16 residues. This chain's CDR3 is CASSESRGRAADTQYF. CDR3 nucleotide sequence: TGTGCCAGCAGTGAATCCCGCGGGAGGGCCGCAGATACGCAGTATTTT.

CDR3 region: CASSYSMAAGVKAFF. CDR3 coding DNA: TGTGCCAGCAGTTACTCGATGGCCGCAGGGGTTAAGGCTTTCTTT. The chain couples TRBV6-5 to TRBJ1-1; possible D gene TRBD1, 6 bases. V lost 0 bases and J 11 bases, leaving 19 bases between the germline ends. Germline V lookup: CDR1 MNHEY, CDR2 SVGAGI. The CDR3 extends over 15 amino acids.

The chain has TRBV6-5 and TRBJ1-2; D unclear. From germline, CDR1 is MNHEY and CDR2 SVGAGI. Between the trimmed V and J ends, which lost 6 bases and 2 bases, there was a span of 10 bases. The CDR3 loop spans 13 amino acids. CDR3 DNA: TGTGCCAGCAGGGGCGACGGGAACTATGGCTACACCTTC. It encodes CASRGDGNYGYTF.

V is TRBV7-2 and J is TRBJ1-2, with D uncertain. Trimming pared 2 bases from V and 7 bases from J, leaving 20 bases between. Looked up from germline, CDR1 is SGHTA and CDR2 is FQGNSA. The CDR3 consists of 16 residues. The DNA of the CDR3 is TGTGCCAGCAGCTTAACGGTCCTTAGTAAAGACGGTGGCTACACCTTC. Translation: CASSLTVLSKDGGYTF.

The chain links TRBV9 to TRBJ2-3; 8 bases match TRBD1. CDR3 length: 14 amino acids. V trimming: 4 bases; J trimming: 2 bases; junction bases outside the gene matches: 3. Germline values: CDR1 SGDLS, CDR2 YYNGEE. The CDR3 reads CASSSGQDTDTQYF. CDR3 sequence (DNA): TGTGCCAGCAGCTCGGGACAGGACACAGATACGCAGTATTTT.

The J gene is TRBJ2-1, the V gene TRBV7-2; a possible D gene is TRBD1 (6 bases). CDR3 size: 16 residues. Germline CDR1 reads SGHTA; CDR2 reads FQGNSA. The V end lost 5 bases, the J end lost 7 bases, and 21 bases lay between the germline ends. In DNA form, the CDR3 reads TGTGCCAGCAGCCTAATTGGTGGGACACCTATGAATGAGCAGTTCTTC. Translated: CASSLIGGTPMNEQFF.

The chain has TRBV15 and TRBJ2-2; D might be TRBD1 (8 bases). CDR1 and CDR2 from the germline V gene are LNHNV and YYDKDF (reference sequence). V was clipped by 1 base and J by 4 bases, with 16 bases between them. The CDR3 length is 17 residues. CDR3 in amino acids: CATSRGEGTGGTGELFF. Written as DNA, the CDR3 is TGTGCCACCAGCAGAGGGGAGGGTACAGGGGGCACCGGGGAGCTGTTTTTT.

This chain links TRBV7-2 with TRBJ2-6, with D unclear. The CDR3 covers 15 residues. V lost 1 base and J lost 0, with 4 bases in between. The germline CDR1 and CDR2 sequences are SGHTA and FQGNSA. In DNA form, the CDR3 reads TGTGCCAGCAGCTTAGGATTCTCTGGGGCCAACGTCCTGACTTTC. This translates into CASSLGFSGANVLTF.

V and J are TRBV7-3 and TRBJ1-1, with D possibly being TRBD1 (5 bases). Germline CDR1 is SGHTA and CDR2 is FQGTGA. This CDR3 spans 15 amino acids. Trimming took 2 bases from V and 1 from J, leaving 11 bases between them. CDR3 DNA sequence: TGTGCCAGCAGCTTAGGGGGAGGGGCGAACACTGAAGCTTTCTTT. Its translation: CASSLGGGANTEAFF.

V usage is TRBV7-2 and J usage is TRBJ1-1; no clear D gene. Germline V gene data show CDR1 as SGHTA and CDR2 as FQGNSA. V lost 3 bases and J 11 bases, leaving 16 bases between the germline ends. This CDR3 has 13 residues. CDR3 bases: TGTGCCAGCAGCTTCGAGGGCGGGAGGTGGGCTTTCTTT. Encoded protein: CASSFEGGRWAFF.

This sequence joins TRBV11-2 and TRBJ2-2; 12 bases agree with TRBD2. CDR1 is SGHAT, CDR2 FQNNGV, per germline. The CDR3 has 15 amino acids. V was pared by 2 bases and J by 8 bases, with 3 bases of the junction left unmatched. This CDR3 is CASSLILAGGGELFF. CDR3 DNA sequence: TGTGCCAGCAGCTTAATCCTAGCGGGAGGGGGGGAGCTGTTTTTT.

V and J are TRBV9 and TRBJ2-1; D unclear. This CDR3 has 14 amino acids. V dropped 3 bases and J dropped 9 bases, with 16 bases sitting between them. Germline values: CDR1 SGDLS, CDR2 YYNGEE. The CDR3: CASSEGGWNPEQFF. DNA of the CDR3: TGTGCCAGCAGCGAGGGTGGGTGGAATCCTGAGCAGTTCTTC.

DNA of the CDR3: TGTGCCAGCAGTTCCCCCAACAGGGGGCGCGGCTATGGCTACACCTTC. Amino acids: CASSSPNRGRGYGYTF. The rearrangement uses TRBV28 and TRBJ1-2, with 9 bases identical to TRBD1. V dropped 4 bases and J dropped 4; count of bases not matched to a gene: 10. Germline V gene sequence: CDR1 MDHEN, CDR2 SYDVKM. The CDR3 totals 16 residues.

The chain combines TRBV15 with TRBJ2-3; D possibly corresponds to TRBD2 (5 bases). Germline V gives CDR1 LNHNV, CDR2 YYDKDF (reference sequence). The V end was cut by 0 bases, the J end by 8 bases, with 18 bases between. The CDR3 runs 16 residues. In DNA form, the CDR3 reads TGTGCCACCAGCAGAGATCGGCCGGCGGGCTGGGGTACGCAGTATTTT. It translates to CATSRDRPAGWGTQYF.

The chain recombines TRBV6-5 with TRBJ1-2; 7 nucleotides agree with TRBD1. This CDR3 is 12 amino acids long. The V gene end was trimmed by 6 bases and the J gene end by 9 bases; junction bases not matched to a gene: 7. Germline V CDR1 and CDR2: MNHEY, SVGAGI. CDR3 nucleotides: TGTGCCAGCAGGGGACAGACTTCGAGCTACACCTTC. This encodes CASRGQTSSYTF.

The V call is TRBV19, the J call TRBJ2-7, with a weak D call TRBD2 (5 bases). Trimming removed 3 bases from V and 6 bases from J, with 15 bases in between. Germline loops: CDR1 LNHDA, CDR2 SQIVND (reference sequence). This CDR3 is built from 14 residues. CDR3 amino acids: CASSIQTESGEQYF. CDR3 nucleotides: TGTGCCAGTAGTATTCAGACCGAAAGCGGCGAGCAGTACTTC.

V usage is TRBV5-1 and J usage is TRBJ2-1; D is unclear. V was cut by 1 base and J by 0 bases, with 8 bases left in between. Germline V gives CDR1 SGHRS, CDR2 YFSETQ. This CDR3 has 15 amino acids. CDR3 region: CASSLSVGSYNEQFF. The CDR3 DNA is TGCGCCAGCAGCTTGAGCGTGGGCTCCTACAATGAGCAGTTCTTC.

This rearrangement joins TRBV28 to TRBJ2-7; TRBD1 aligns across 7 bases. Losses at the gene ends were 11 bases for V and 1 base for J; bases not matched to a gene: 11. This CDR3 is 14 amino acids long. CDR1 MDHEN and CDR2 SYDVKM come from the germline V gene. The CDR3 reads CAGSPGQWSYEQYF. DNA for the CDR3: TGTGCCGGAAGCCCGGGACAGTGGTCCTACGAGCAGTACTTC.

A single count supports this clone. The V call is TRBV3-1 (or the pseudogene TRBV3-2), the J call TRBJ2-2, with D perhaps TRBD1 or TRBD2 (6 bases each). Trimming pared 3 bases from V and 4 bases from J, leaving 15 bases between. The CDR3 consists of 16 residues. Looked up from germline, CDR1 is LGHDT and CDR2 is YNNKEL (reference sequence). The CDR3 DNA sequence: TGTGCCAGCAGCCAGGCATGGGGGGCGTTCACCGGGGAGCTGTTTTTT. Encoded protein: CASSQAWGAFTGELFF.

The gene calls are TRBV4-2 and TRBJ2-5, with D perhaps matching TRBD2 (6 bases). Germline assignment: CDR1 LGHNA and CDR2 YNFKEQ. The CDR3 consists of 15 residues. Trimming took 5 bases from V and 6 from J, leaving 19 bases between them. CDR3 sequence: CASSTRTTHPKTQYF. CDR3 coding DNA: TGTGCCAGCAGCACCCGGACTACTCACCCTAAGACCCAGTACTTC.